These 11 T cell receptor beta chains were all obtained from the same sample, sequenced in a study of blood T cell repertoires in COVID-19. Method: immunoSEQ multiplex PCR; TCRdb's copy keeps in-frame clones and lacks some. The table has approximately 180,000 clones, 88% seen once. The sequenced material came from peripheral blood. The origin of the receptors is a man aged 35 to 55 with active or convalescent COVID-19.

V and J are TRBV5-1 and TRBJ1-1; D possibly corresponds to TRBD1 (5 bases). Germline assignment: CDR1 SGHRS and CDR2 YFSETQ. This CDR3 has 13 amino acids. The V and J ends lost 0 bases and 7 bases respectively, with 10 bases between them. Here the CDR3 DNA reads TGCGCCAGCAGCTTGGCGGGGGTGGGTGAAGCTTTCTTT. This codes for CASSLAGVGEAFF.

This chain links TRBV5-1 with TRBJ2-1, with 8 nucleotides matching TRBD2. This CDR3 comprises 14 residues. Germline values: CDR1 SGHRS, CDR2 YFSETQ. The V and J ends lost 6 bases and 9 bases, in that order; junction bases with no gene match: 11. DNA for the CDR3: TGCGCCAGCACACATTCTAACCGGGGGGGTGAGCAGTTCTTC. Protein product: CASTHSNRGGEQFF.

This chain uses TRBV3-1 (or the pseudogene TRBV3-2) with TRBJ1-4; 9 bases fit TRBD1. V was clipped by 4 bases and J by 6 bases; unmatched bases: 3. CDR3 length: 14 amino acids. Germline V lookup: CDR1 LGHDT, CDR2 YNNKEL (reference sequence). In DNA, the CDR3 is TGTGCCAGCAGCCTATGGACAGGGGATGAAAAACTGTTTTTT. This translates into CASSLWTGDEKLFF.

This clone was found a few times. V usage is TRBV20-1 and J usage is TRBJ1-2, with D uncertain. Looked up from germline, CDR1 is DFQATT and CDR2 is SNEGSKA (reference sequence). There are 11 residues in the CDR3. With 3 bases removed from V and 3 bases from J, the gap between germline ends came to 5 bases. CDR3 sequence: CSASLDYGYTF. The CDR3 nucleotides are TGCAGTGCTAGTCTAGACTATGGCTACACCTTC.

J is TRBJ2-1 and V is TRBV2, with TRBD1 matching over 7 bases. The CDR3 sequence is 13 residues long. Germline V lookup: CDR1 SNHLY, CDR2 FYNNEI. Trimming cost V 4 bases and J 9 bases; bases outside gene matches: 6. The CDR3 DNA is TGTGCCAGCAGTGTACAGGGACAGCTTGAGCAGTTCTTC. Amino acid sequence: CASSVQGQLEQFF.

The chain carries TRBV6-5 and TRBJ2-1; 7 nucleotides align to TRBD2. Per the germline V gene, CDR1 is MNHEY and CDR2 is SVGAGI. The CDR3 covers 15 residues. The V and J ends lost 0 bases and 7 bases, in that order; junction bases with no gene match: 6. CDR3 sequence (DNA): TGTGCCAGCAGTTACTCGGGACTACTCCTGAATGAGCAGTTCTTC. Amino acid sequence: CASSYSGLLLNEQFF.

The chain links TRBV19 to TRBJ2-4; 8 nucleotides align to TRBD1. This CDR3 is 14 amino acids long. CDR1 LNHDA and CDR2 SQIVND come from the germline V gene (reference sequence). Losses at the gene ends were 2 bases for V and 7 bases for J; bases not matched to a gene: 4. The CDR3 region has the DNA TGTGCCAGTAGTATACAGGGGGCTGGGAACATTCAGTACTTC. Encoded protein: CASSIQGAGNIQYF.

The gene calls are TRBV19 and TRBJ2-7; the match to TRBD2 covers 12 bases. Germline CDR1 is LNHDA and CDR2 is SQIVND (reference sequence). CDR3 length: 14 amino acids. The J segment lost 5 bases and the V segment lost 4 bases, leaving 3 bases of the junction unmatched. CDR3 nucleotides: TGTGCCAGTAGTAAGACTAGCGGGAGTCACGAGCAGTACTTC. Its protein is CASSKTSGSHEQYF. The entire variable domain, with the rest obtained from reference TRBV19 and TRBJ2-7, is as follows: DGGITQSPKYLFRKEGQNVTLSCEQNLNHDAMYWYRQDPGQGLRLIYYSQIVNDFQKGDIAEGYSVSREKKESFPLTVTSAQKNPTAFYLCASSKTSGSHEQYFGPGTRLTVT.

The chain uses TRBV20-1 and TRBJ2-7; the D gene is possibly TRBD2 (6 bases). CDR1 and CDR2 from the germline V gene are DFQATT and SNEGSKA (reference sequence). CDR3 size: 12 residues. With 3 bases removed from V and 4 bases from J, the gap between germline ends came to 10 bases. CDR3 bases: TGCAGTGCTAGTGACGGGACTTACGAGCAGTACTTC. Translated: CSASDGTYEQYF.

V is TRBV5-8 and J is TRBJ1-2; the match to TRBD1 covers 7 bases. CDR1 is SGHTS and CDR2 is YDEGEE in the germline V gene. The CDR3 spans 15 residues. J lost 8 bases, V lost 1 base, and 11 bases had no gene match. The CDR3 sequence is CASSLRPGGGYGYTF. The CDR3 bases are TGTGCCAGCAGCTTGCGGCCAGGGGGAGGTTACGGCTACACCTTC.

V usage is TRBV2 and J usage is TRBJ1-3; D may be TRBD1 (5 bases). The length of the CDR3 is 15 residues. CDR1 is SNHLY, CDR2 FYNNEI, per germline. Trimming cost V 6 bases and J 3 bases, with 15 bases left between them. The CDR3 nucleotides read TGTGCCAGCAGGTCCCAGGGATTCGGTGGAAACACCATATATTTT. Its protein product is CASRSQGFGGNTIYF. The full variable domain, completed using reference TRBV2 and TRBJ1-3, is EPEVTQTPSHQVTQMGQEVILRCVPISNHLYFYWYRQILGQKVEFLVSFYNNEISEKSEIFDDQFSVERPDGSNFTLKIRSTKLEDSAMYFCASRSQGFGGNTIYFGEGSWLTVV.